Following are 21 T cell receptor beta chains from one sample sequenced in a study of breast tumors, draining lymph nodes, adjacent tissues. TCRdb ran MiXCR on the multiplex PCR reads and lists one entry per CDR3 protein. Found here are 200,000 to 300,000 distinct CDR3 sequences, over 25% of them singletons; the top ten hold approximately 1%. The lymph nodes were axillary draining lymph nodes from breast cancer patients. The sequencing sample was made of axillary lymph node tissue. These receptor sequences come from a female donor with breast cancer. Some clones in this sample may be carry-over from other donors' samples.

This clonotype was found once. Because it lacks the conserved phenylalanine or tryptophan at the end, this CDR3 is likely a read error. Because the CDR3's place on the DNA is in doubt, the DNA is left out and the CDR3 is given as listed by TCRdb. CDR3 region: CASSEGEFI. The chain joins TRBV2 to TRBJ1-5. A total of 9 residues make up the CDR3, ends included. In germline, CDR1 is SNHLY, CDR2 FYNNEI.

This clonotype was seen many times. This CDR3 is CASSEAYNEQFF. CDR3 sequence (DNA): TGTGCCAGCAGTGAGGCCTACAATGAGCAGTTCTTC. The chain uses TRBV2 and TRBJ2-1, with D unclear. The V end lost 3 bases, the J end lost 2 bases, and 2 bases lay between the germline ends. CDR3 length equals 12 residues. Germline CDR1 SNHLY, CDR2 FYNNEI.

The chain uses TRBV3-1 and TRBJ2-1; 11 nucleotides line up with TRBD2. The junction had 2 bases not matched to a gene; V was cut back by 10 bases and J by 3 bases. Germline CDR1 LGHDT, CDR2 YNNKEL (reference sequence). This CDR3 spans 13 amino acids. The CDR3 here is CATGTSGYNEQFF. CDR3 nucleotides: TGTGCCACCGGGACTAGCGGCTACAATGAGCAGTTCTTC.

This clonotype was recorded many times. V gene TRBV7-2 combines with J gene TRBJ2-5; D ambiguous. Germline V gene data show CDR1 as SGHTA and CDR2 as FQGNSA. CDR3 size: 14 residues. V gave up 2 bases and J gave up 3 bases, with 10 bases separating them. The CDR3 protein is CASSLPTLKETQYF. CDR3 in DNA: TGTGCCAGCAGCTTACCTACCCTCAAAGAGACCCAGTACTTC.

CDR3 region: CASSPTSRPTDTQYF. In DNA, the CDR3 is TGTGCCAGCTCACCGACTAGCAGACCCACAGATACGCAGTATTTT. The V and J genes are TRBV7-3 and TRBJ2-3, with TRBD2 matching over 7 bases. The germline V gene encodes CDR1 SGHTA and CDR2 FQGTGA. The CDR3 runs to 15 residues. The J segment lost 2 bases and the V segment lost 8 bases, leaving 10 bases of the junction unmatched.

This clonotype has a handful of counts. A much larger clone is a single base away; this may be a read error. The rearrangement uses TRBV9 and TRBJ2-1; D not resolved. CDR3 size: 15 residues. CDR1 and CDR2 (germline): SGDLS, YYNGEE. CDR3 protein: CASSAHLSFYNEPFF. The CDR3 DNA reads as TGTGCCAGCAGCGCCCATTTAAGCTTCTACAATGAGCCGTTCTTC.

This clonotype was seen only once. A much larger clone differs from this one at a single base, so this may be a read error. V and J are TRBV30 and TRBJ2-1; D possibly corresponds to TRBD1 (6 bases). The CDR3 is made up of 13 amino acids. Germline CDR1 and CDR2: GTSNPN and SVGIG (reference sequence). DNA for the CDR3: TGTGCCTGGAGTCGGACAGCGAACAATGAGCGGTTCTTC. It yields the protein CAWSRTANNERFF.

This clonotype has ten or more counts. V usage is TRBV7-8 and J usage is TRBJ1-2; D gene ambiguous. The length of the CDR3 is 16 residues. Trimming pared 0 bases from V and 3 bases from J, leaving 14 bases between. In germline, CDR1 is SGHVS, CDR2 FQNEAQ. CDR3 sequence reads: CASSLALLGSYYGYTF. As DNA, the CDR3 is TGTGCCAGCAGCTTAGCGCTCTTGGGCAGCTACTATGGCTACACCTTC.

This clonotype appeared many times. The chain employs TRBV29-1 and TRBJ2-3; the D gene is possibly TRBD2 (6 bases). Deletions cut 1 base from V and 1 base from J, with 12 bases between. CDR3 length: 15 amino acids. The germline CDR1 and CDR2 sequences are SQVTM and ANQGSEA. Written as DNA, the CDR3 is TGCAGCGTTGAAGTCCGGGCGGGACGCACAGATACGCAGTATTTT. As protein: CSVEVRAGRTDTQYF.

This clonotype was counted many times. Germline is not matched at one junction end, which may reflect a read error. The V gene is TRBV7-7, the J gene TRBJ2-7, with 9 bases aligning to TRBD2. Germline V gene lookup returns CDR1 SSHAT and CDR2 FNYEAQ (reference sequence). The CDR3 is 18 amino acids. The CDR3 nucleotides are TGTGCTAGCAGCTTAGAGAGACTAGCGGACATTCCGGGGGGGGAGCAGTACTTC. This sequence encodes CASSLERLADIPGGEQYF.

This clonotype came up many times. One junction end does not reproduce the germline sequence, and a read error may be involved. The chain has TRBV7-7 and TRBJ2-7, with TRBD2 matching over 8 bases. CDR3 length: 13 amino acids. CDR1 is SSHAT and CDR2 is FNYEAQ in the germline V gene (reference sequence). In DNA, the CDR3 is TGTGCTAGCAGCCACGCGGGGGGCTACGAGCAGTACTTC. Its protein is CASSHAGGYEQYF. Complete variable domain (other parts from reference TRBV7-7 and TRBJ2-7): GAGVSQSPRYKVTKRGQDVTLRCDPISSHATLYWYQQALGQGPEFLTYFNYEAQPDKSGLPSDRFSAERPEGSISTLTIQRTEQRDSAMYRCASSHAGGYEQYFGPGTRLTVT.

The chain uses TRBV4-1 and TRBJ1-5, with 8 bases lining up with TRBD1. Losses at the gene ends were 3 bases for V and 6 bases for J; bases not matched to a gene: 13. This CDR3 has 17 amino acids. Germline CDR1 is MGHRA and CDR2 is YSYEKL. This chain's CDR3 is CASSHPPRTGKSQPQHF. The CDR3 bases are TGCGCCAGCAGCCATCCCCCAAGGACAGGGAAAAGTCAGCCCCAGCATTTT.

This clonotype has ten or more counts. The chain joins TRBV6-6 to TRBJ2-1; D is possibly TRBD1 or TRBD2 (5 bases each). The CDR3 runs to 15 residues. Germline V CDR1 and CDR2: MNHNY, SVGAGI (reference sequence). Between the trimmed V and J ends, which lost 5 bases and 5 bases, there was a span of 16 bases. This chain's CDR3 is CASSNAGTGNNEQFF. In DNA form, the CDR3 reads TGTGCCAGCAGTAACGCAGGGACGGGTAACAATGAGCAGTTCTTC.

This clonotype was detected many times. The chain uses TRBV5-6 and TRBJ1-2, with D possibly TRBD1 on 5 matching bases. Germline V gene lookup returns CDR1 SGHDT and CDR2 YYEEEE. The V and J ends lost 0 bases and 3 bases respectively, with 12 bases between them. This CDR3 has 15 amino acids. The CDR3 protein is CASSLGQPIYYGYTF. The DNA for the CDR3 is TGTGCCAGCAGCTTGGGACAGCCGATATACTATGGCTACACCTTC.

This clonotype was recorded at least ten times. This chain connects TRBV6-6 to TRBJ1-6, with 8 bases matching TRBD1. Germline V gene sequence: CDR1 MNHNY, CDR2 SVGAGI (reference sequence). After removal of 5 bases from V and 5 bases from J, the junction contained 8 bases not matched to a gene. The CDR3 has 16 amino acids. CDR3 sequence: CASSQSGTGDNSPLHF. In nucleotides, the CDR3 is TGTGCCAGCAGTCAGAGCGGGACAGGAGATAATTCACCCCTCCACTTT.

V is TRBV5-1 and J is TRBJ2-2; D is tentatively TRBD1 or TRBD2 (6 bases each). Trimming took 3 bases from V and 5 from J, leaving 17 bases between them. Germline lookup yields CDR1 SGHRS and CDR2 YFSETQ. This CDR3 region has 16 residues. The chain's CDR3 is CASSWATGGGTGELFF. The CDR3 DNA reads TGCGCCAGCAGCTGGGCTACCGGGGGCGGGACCGGGGAGCTGTTTTTT.

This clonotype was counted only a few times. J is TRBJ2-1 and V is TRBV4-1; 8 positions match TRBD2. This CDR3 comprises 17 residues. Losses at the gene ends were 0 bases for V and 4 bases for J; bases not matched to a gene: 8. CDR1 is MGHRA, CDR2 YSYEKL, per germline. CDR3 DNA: TGCGCCAGCAGCCAAGAGGGAGGGCTAGCGGGTTACAATGAGCAGTTCTTC. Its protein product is CASSQEGGLAGYNEQFF.

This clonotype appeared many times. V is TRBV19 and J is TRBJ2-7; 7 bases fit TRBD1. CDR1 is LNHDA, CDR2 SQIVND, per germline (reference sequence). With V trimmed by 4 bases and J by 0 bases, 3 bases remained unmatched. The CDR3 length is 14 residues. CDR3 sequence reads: CASSKQGSSYEQYF. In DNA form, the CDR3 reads TGTGCCAGTAGTAAACAGGGGAGCTCCTACGAGCAGTACTTC.

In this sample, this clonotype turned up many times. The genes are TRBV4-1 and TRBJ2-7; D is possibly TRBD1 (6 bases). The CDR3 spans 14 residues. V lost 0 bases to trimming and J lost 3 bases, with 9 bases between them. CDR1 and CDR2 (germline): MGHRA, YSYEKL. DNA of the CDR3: TGCGCCAGCAGCCAAGATAGGGGGTTCTACGAGCAGTACTTC. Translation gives CASSQDRGFYEQYF.

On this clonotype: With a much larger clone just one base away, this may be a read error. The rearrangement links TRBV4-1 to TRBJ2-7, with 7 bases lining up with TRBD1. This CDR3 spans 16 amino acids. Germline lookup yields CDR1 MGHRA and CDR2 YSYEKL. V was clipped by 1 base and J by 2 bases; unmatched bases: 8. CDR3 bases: TGCGCCAGCAGCCAAGGCCCAGGACAGGAGCCCTACGAGCAGTACTTC. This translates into CASSQGPGQEPYEQYF.

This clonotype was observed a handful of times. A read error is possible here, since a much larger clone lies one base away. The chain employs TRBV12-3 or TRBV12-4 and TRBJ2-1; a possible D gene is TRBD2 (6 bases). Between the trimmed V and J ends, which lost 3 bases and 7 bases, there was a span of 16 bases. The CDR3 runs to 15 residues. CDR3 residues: CASSFVDGSRNEQFF. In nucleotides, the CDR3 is TGTGCCAGCAGTTTCGTGGACGGGAGTAGGAATGAGCAGTTCTTC.